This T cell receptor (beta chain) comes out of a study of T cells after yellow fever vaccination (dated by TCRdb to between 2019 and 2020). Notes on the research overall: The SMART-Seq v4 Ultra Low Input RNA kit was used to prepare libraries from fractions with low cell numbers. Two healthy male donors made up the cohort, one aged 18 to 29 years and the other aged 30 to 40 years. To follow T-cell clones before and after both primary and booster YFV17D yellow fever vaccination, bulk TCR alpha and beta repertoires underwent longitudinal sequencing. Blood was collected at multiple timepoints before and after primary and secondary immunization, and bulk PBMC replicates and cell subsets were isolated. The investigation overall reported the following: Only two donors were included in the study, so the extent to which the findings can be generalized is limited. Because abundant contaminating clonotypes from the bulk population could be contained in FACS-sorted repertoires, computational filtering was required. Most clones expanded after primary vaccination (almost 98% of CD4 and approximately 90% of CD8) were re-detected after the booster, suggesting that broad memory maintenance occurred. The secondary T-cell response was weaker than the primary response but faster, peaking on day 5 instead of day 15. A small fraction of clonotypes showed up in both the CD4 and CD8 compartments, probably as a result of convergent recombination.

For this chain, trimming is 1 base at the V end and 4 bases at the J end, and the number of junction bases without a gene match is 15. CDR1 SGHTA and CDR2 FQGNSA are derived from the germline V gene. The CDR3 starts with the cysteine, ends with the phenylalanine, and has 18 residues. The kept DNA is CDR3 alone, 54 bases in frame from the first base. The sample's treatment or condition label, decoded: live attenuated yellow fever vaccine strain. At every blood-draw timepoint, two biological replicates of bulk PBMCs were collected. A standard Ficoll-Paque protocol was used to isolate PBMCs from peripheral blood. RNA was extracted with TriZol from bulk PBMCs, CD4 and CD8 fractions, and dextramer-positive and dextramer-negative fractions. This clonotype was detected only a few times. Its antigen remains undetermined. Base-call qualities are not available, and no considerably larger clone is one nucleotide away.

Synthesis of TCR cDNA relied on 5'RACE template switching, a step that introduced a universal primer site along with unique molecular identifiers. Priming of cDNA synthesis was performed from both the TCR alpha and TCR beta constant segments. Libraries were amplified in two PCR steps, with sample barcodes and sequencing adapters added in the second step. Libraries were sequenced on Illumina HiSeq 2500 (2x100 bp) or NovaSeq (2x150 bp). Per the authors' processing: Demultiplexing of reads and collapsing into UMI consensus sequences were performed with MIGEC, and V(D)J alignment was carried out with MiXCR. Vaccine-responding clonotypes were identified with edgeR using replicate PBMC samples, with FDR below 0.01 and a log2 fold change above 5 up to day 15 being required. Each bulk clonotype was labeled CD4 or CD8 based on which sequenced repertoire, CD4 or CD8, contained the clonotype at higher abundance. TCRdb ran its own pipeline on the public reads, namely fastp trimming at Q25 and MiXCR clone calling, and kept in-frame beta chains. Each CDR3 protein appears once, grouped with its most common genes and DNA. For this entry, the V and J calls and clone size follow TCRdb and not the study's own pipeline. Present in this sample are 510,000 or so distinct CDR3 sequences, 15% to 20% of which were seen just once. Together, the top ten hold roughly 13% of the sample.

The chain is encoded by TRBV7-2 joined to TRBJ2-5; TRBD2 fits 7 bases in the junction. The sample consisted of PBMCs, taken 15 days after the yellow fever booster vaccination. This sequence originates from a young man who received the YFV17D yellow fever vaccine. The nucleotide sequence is TGTGCCAGCAGCTTAGGGCCCCGTAAGGGGACTAAGGGAGAGACCCAGTACTTC. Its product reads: CASSLGPRKGTKGETQYF.